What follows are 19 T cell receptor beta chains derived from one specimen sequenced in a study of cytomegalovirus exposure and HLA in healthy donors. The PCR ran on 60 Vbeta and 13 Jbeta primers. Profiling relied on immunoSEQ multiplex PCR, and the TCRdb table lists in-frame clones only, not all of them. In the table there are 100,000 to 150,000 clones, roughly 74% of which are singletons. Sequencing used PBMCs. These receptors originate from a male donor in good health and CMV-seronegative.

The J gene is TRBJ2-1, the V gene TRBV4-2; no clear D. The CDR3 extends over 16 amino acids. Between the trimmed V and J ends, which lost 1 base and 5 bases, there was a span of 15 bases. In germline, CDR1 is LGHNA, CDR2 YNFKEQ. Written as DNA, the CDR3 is TGTGCCAGCAGCCAAGTAGTTGGGCAAGTCGACAATGAGCAGTTCTTC. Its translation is CASSQVVGQVDNEQFF.

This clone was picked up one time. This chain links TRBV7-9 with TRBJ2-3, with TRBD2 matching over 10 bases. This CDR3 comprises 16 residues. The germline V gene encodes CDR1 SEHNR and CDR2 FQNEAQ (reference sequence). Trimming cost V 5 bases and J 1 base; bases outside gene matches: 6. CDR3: CASSQGLAVGTDTQYF. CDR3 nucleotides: TGTGCCAGCAGCCAAGGACTAGCGGTAGGCACAGATACGCAGTATTTT. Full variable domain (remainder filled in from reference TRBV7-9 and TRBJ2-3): DTGVSQNPRHKITKRGQNVTFRCDPISEHNRLYWYRQTLGQGPEFLTYFQNEAQLEKSRLLSDRFSAERPKGSFSTLEIQRTEQGDSAMYLCASSQGLAVGTDTQYFGPGTRLTVL.

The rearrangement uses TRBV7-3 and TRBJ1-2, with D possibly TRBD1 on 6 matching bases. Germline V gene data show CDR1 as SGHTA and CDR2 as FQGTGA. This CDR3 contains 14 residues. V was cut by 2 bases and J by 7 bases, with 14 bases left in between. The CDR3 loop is CASSLGGGQGGYTF. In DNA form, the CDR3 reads TGTGCCAGCAGCTTAGGCGGGGGGCAGGGTGGCTACACCTTC.

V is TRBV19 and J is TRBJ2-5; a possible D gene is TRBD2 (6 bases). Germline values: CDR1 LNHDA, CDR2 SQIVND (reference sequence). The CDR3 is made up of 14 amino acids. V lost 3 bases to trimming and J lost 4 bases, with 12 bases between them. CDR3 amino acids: CASSIQVGGETQYF. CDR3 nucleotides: TGTGCCAGTAGTATCCAGGTGGGGGGAGAGACCCAGTACTTC.

The CDR3 DNA reads TGTGCCAGCAGACCCGGGTCGGGGGACGGCTACACCTTC. It codes for CASRPGSGDGYTF. V and J are TRBV28 and TRBJ1-2; D perhaps matches TRBD1 (5 bases). The germline CDR1 and CDR2 sequences are MDHEN and SYDVKM. Trimming shortened V by 6 bases and J by 8 bases, and 16 bases separated the two germline ends. The CDR3 sequence is 13 residues long.

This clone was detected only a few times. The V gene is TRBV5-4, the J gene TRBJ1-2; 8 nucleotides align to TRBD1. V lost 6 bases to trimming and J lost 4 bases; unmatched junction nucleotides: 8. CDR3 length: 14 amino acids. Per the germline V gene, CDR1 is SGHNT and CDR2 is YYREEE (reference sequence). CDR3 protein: CASTQRTGSYGYTF. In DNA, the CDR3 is TGTGCCAGCACCCAAAGGACAGGGAGCTATGGCTACACCTTC. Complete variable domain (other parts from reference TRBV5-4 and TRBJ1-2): ETGVTQSPTHLIKTRGQQVTLRCSSQSGHNTVSWYQQALGQGPQFIFQYYREEENGRGNFPPRFSGLQFPNYSSELNVNALELDDSALYLCASTQRTGSYGYTFGSGTRLTVV.

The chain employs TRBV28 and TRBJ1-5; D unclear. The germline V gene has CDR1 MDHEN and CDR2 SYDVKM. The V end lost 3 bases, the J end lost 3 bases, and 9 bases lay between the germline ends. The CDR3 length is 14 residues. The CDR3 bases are TGTGCCAGCAGTTTCGGGGTCCCCAATCAGCCCCAGCATTTT. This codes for CASSFGVPNQPQHF.

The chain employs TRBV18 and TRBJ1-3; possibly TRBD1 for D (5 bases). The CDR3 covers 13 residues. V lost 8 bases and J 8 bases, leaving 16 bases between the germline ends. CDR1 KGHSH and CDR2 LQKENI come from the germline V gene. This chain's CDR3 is CASAQGVRDTIYF. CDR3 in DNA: TGTGCCAGCGCCCAGGGTGTACGGGACACCATATATTTT.

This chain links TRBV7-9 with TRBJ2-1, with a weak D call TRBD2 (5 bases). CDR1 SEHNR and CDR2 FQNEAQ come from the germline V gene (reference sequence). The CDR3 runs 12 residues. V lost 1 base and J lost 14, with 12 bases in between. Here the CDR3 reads CASSLGSLGKFF. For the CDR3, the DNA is TGTGCCAGCAGCTTAGGTAGCCTCGGGAAGTTCTTC.

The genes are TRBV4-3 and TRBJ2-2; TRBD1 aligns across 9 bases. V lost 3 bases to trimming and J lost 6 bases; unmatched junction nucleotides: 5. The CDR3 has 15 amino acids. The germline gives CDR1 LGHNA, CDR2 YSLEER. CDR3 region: CASSHVTGGSGELFF. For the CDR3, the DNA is TGCGCCAGCAGCCATGTTACAGGGGGCTCCGGGGAGCTGTTTTTT.

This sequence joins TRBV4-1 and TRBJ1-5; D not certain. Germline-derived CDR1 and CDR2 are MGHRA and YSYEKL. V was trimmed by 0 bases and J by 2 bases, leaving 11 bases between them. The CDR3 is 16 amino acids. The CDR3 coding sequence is TGCGCCAGCAGCCAAGATCCGGGGAACGGCAATCAGCCCCAGCATTTT. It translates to CASSQDPGNGNQPQHF.

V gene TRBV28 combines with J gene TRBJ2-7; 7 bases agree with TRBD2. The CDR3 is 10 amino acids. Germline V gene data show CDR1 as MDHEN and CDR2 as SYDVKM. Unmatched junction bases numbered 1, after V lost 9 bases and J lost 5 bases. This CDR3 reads CARGGDEQYF. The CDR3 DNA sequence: TGTGCCAGGGGGGGGGACGAGCAGTACTTC.

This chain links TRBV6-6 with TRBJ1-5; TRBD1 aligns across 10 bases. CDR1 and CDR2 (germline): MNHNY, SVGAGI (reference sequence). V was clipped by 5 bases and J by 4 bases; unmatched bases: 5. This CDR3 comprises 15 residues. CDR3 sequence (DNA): TGTGCCAGCAGTCCGAGGACAGGGGGAAATCAGCCCCAGCATTTT. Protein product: CASSPRTGGNQPQHF.

CDR3 nucleotide sequence: TGTGCCAGCAGCTTAGCCGGGCAGGGGTGGAATGGCTACACCTTC. It codes for CASSLAGQGWNGYTF. The genes are TRBV7-2 and TRBJ1-2, with D possibly matching TRBD1 (6 bases). V was clipped by 0 bases and J by 6 bases, with 14 bases between them. The CDR3 is made up of 15 amino acids. In germline, CDR1 is SGHTA, CDR2 FQGNSA.

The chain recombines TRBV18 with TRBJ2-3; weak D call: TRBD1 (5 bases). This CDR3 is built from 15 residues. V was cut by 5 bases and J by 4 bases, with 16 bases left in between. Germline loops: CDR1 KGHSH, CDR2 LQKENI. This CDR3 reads CASSTRQGGPDTQYF. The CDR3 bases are TGTGCCAGCTCAACGCGCCAGGGTGGGCCAGATACGCAGTATTTT. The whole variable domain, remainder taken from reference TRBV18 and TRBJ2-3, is NAGVMQNPRHLVRRRGQEARLRCSPMKGHSHVYWYRQLPEEGLKFMVYLQKENIIDESGMPKERFSAEFPKEGPSILRIQQVVRGDSAAYFCASSTRQGGPDTQYFGPGTRLTVL.

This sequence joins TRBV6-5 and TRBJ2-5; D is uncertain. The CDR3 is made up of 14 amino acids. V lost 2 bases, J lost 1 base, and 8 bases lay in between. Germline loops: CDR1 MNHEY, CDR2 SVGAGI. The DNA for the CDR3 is TGTGCCAGCAGTTACGGGCACCCCCAAGAGACCCAGTACTTC. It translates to CASSYGHPQETQYF.

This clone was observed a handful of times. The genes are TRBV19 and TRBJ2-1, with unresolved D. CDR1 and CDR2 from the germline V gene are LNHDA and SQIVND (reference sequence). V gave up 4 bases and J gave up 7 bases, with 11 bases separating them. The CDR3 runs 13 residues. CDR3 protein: CASSRARENEQFF. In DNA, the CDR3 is TGTGCCAGTAGTAGAGCGCGAGAGAATGAGCAGTTCTTC.

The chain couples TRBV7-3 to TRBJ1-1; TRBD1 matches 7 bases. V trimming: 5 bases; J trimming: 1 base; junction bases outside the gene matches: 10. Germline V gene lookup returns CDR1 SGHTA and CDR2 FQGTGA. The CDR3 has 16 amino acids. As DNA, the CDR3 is TGTGCCAGCAGCCCCCCGAAAGACAGGGAGAACACTGAAGCTTTCTTT. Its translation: CASSPPKDRENTEAFF.

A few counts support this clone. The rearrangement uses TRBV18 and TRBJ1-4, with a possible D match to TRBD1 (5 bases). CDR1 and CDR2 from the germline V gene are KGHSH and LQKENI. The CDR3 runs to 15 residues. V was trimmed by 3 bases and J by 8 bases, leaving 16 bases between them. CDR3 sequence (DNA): TGTGCCAGCTCACCGGGAGGGGATCGGGGAGAAAAACTGTTTTTT. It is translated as CASSPGGDRGEKLFF.